A selection of T cell receptor beta chains follows, all from one sample in a study of CD8+CD57+ T cells in acquired aplastic anemia. TCRdb re-called the reads through MiXCR, storing one row per CDR3 protein. The sample has 160,000 or so distinct CDR3 sequences; 48% are singletons. The sequenced sample consisted of sorted CD4+, CD8+, or CD8+CD57+ T cells (not recorded which) from PBMCs. These receptors were taken from a human donor with aplastic anemia. The CDR3 runs from the conserved cysteine through the conserved F or W. Fields, in order: CDR3 protein, CDR3 DNA, clone size, J gene, V gene, D gene. D genes are given only for firm matches. Size tells how often a clone was seen (once, few, many) or the class of an expanded clone, and some rows leave it out.

CDR3aa: CSAGDLWVDSLNEKLFF
CDR3nt: TGCAGTGCTGGAGATCTCTGGGTGGACAGTTTGAATGAAAAACTGTTTTTT
abundance: -
j_gene: TRBJ1-4
v_gene: TRBV20-1
d_gene: -

CDR3aa: CASNRGLSETQYF
CDR3nt: TGTGCCAGTAATCGAGGCCTTTCCGAGACCCAGTACTTC
abundance: few
j_gene: TRBJ2-5
v_gene: TRBV19
d_gene: -

CDR3aa: CASSLLSGLDSGNTIYF
CDR3nt: TGTGCCAGCAGCTTACTCTCCGGGCTTGACTCTGGAAACACCATATATTTT
abundance: -
j_gene: TRBJ1-3
v_gene: TRBV7-6
d_gene: -

CDR3aa: CASGVFGANVLTF
CDR3nt: TGTGCCAGCGGGGTCTTTGGGGCCAACGTCCTGACTTTC
abundance: few
j_gene: TRBJ2-6
v_gene: TRBV6-1
d_gene: -

CDR3aa: CASSPATGQGYEQYF
CDR3nt: TGTGCCAGCAGTCCGGCAACGGGACAGGGATACGAGCAGTACTTC
abundance: -
j_gene: TRBJ2-7
v_gene: TRBV7-3
d_gene: TRBD1

CDR3aa: CSHLDSTYNEQFF
CDR3nt: TGCAGCCATCTAGATTCGACCTACAATGAGCAGTTCTTC
abundance: -
j_gene: TRBJ2-1
v_gene: TRBV29-1
d_gene: -

CDR3aa: CASSPSNPGGNTIYF
CDR3nt: TGTGCCAGCAGCCCCAGCAATCCTGGAGGAAACACCATATATTTT
abundance: -
j_gene: TRBJ1-3
v_gene: TRBV7-2
d_gene: -

CDR3aa: CASAGTSARAQNTDTQYF
CDR3nt: TGTGCCAGCGCAGGGACTAGCGCCAGGGCCCAAAACACAGATACGCAGTATTTT
abundance: many
j_gene: TRBJ2-3
v_gene: TRBV2
d_gene: TRBD2

CDR3aa: CASSVGGSGGTGELFF
CDR3nt: TGTGCCAGCAGCGTAGGGGGTAGCGGAGGCACCGGGGAGCTGTTTTTT
abundance: -
j_gene: TRBJ2-2
v_gene: TRBV9
d_gene: -

CDR3aa: CASSSLPGAAYNEQFF
CDR3nt: TGTGCCAGCAGCTCCCTTCCGGGGGCCGCCTACAATGAGCAGTTCTTC
abundance: many
j_gene: TRBJ2-1
v_gene: TRBV11-1
d_gene: -

CDR3aa: CASSIIRDSYEQYF
CDR3nt: TGTGCCAGTAGTATTATCAGGGACTCCTACGAGCAGTACTTC
abundance: many
j_gene: TRBJ2-7
v_gene: TRBV19
d_gene: -

CDR3aa: CASSLALRVGETQYF
CDR3nt: TGTGCCAGCAGCTTGGCCCTAAGGGTGGGAGAGACCCAGTACTTC
abundance: -
j_gene: TRBJ2-5
v_gene: TRBV5-5
d_gene: -

CDR3aa: CASSVIGIQETQHF
CDR3nt: TGTGCCAGTAGTGTAATAGGGATCCAAGAGACCCAGCATTTT
abundance: -
j_gene: TRBJ1-5
v_gene: TRBV19
d_gene: -

CDR3aa: CASSSVEGRNSPLHF
CDR3nt: TGTGCCAGCAGCTCAGTGGAGGGGCGTAATTCACCCCTCCACTTT
abundance: -
j_gene: TRBJ1-6
v_gene: TRBV5-6
d_gene: -

CDR3aa: CSVGTTGNGYTF
CDR3nt: TGCAGCGTTGGGACAACGGGAAATGGCTACACCTTC
abundance: -
j_gene: TRBJ1-2
v_gene: TRBV29-1
d_gene: -

CDR3aa: CASSQAAEETQYF
CDR3nt: TGCGCCAGCAGCCAAGCTGCGGAAGAAACGCAGTATTTT
abundance: -
j_gene: TRBJ2-3
v_gene: TRBV4-3
d_gene: -

CDR3aa: CSARGPGLAGGRLYF
CDR3nt: TGCAGTGCCCGAGGTCCGGGACTAGCGGGGGGCCGGCTGTACTTC
abundance: -
j_gene: TRBJ2-5
v_gene: TRBV20-1
d_gene: TRBD2

CDR3aa: CASSLVRSPPILQYF
CDR3nt: TGTGCCAGCAGCTTGGTCCGGAGCCCCCCCATCTTGCAGTATTTT
abundance: many
j_gene: TRBJ2-3
v_gene: TRBV5-6
d_gene: -

CDR3aa: CASSPPVTDTQYF
CDR3nt: TGTGCCAGCAGCCCTCCCGTCACAGATACGCAGTATTTT
abundance: -
j_gene: TRBJ2-3
v_gene: TRBV7-9
d_gene: -

CDR3aa: CASSLVGTNEQFF
CDR3nt: TGTGCCAGCAGTTTAGTAGGGACCAATGAGCAGTTCTTC
abundance: many
j_gene: TRBJ2-1
v_gene: TRBV12-3/TRBV12-4
d_gene: -

CDR3aa: CSVEGQTYEQYF
CDR3nt: TGCAGCGTTGAGGGACAGACCTACGAGCAGTACTTC
abundance: many
j_gene: TRBJ2-7
v_gene: TRBV29-1
d_gene: TRBD1

CDR3aa: CASKFSGSGSYNEQFF
CDR3nt: TGTGCCAGCAAGTTTAGCGGGAGCGGGTCCTACAATGAGCAGTTCTTC
abundance: -
j_gene: TRBJ2-1
v_gene: TRBV7-8
d_gene: TRBD2

CDR3aa: CASSSSFGRDMNTEAFF
CDR3nt: TGTGCCAGCAGCTCGTCGTTCGGACGGGACATGAACACTGAAGCTTTCTTT
abundance: many
j_gene: TRBJ1-1
v_gene: TRBV13
d_gene: -

CDR3aa: CASTRPDWIYEQYF
CDR3nt: TGTGCCAGCACCCGCCCCGACTGGATCTACGAGCAGTACTTC
abundance: many
j_gene: TRBJ2-7
v_gene: TRBV2
d_gene: -

CDR3aa: CASSQGAGEQYF
CDR3nt: TGTGCCAGCAGCCAAGGGGCTGGCGAGCAGTACTTC
abundance: -
j_gene: TRBJ2-7
v_gene: TRBV3-1
d_gene: -

CDR3aa: CSVGQWENTEAFF
CDR3nt: TGCAGCGTTGGACAGTGGGAAAACACTGAAGCCTTCTTT
abundance: -
j_gene: TRBJ1-1
v_gene: TRBV29-1
d_gene: -

CDR3aa: CASRNAGTAPNYGYTF
CDR3nt: TGTGCCAGCAGAAACGCCGGGACAGCACCTAACTATGGCTACACCTTC
abundance: many
j_gene: TRBJ1-2
v_gene: TRBV6-1
d_gene: TRBD1

CDR3aa: CASILGQPSYEQYF
CDR3nt: TGTGCCAGCATCCTCGGACAGCCCTCCTACGAGCAGTACTTC
abundance: -
j_gene: TRBJ2-7
v_gene: TRBV2
d_gene: -

CDR3aa: CASSLEGRRGSYEQYF
CDR3nt: TGTGCCAGCAGCTTAGAGGGCAGGAGAGGGTCCTACGAGCAGTACTTC
abundance: -
j_gene: TRBJ2-7
v_gene: TRBV11-2
d_gene: -

CDR3aa: CASSQGDEQYF
CDR3nt: TGTGCCAGCAGTCAGGGCGACGAGCAGTACTTC
abundance: many
j_gene: TRBJ2-7
v_gene: TRBV27
d_gene: -

CDR3aa: CASSFSSRYNEQFF
CDR3nt: TGTGCCAGCAGTTTTTCCAGCCGCTACAATGAGCAGTTCTTC
abundance: -
j_gene: TRBJ2-1
v_gene: TRBV12-3/TRBV12-4
d_gene: -

CDR3aa: CASSQDRAGEAFF
CDR3nt: TGTGCCAGCAGCCAAGATAGGGCAGGGGAAGCTTTCTTT
abundance: -
j_gene: TRBJ1-1
v_gene: TRBV14
d_gene: -

CDR3aa: CAITPLVDYEQYF
CDR3nt: TGTGCCATCACCCCCCTCGTCGACTACGAGCAGTACTTC
abundance: many
j_gene: TRBJ2-7
v_gene: TRBV2
d_gene: -

CDR3aa: CASSVALTGGSYGYTF
CDR3nt: TGTGCCAGCAGCGTAGCTCTAACAGGGGGAAGTTATGGCTACACCTTC
abundance: -
j_gene: TRBJ1-2
v_gene: TRBV9
d_gene: TRBD1

CDR3aa: CASNQIAPTDTQYF
CDR3nt: TGTGCCAGCAACCAAATTGCACCCACAGATACGCAGTATTTT
abundance: -
j_gene: TRBJ2-3
v_gene: TRBV7-9
d_gene: -